The rows below give T cell receptor beta chains drawn from one sample of a study of cytotoxic CD8 clonotypes in ibrutinib-treated CLL. Sequencing used immunoSEQ multiplex PCR; TCRdb keeps in-frame clones, though not all of them. Of about 200,000 clones in the sample, roughly three quarters are singletons; the top ten hold 11%. Sequenced material: PBMCs, taken after 12 months of ibrutinib treatment. Every receptor here comes from a human donor with chronic lymphocytic leukemia. Each CDR3 is given with its conserved first and last residue. The D gene is left open where the match is weak. Some rows mark clone size as missing; the rest say once, few, many or name a class of expanded clone.

d_call,v_call,clone_size,j_call,cdr3_length,cdr3_aa,cdr3_nt
-,TRBV5-6,-,TRBJ2-7,11,CASSISYEQYF,TGTGCCAGCAGCATCAGCTACGAGCAGTACTTC
TRBD1,TRBV5-1,-,TRBJ2-1,13,CASSPAQGNEQFF,TGCGCCAGCAGCCCAGCACAGGGGAATGAGCAGTTCTTC
-,TRBV10-1,-,TRBJ1-1,13,CASSQLRNTEAFF,TGCGCCAGCAGTCAGTTGAGGAACACTGAAGCTTTCTTT
TRBD2,TRBV4-1,once,TRBJ2-7,15,CASSQAPSGHYEQYF,TGCGCCAGCAGCCAAGCCCCTAGCGGACACTACGAGCAGTACTTC
-,TRBV10-2,-,TRBJ2-2,14,CASKLGSGTGELFF,TGCGCCAGTAAACTAGGTTCGGGCACCGGGGAGCTGTTTTTT
TRBD1,TRBV6-5,-,TRBJ1-6,16,CASSYEAGGQRSPLHF,TGTGCCAGCAGTTACGAGGCAGGGGGTCAACGTTCACCCCTCCACTTT
-,TRBV5-1,-,TRBJ1-4,15,CASSLGSGNREKLFF,TGCGCCAGCAGCTTGGGAAGTGGGAATCGTGAAAAACTGTTTTTT
-,TRBV18,-,TRBJ2-5,14,CASSLRAPAETQYF,TGTGCCAGCTCCCTTAGAGCTCCGGCGGAGACCCAGTACTTC
TRBD2,TRBV7-3,once,TRBJ2-7,15,CASSLTRGGIYEQYF,TGTGCCAGCAGCTTAACGCGCGGGGGGATTTACGAGCAGTACTTC
-,TRBV20-1,few,TRBJ1-1,11,CSAMENTEAFF,TGCAGTGCTATGGAGAACACTGAAGCTTTCTTT
TRBD1,TRBV29-1,-,TRBJ1-1,13,CSVEPGQGTEAFF,TGCAGCGTTGAACCGGGACAGGGCACTGAAGCTTTCTTT
-,TRBV7-3,-,TRBJ2-7,14,CASSPGDFGDEQYF,TGTGCCAGCAGCCCAGGGGACTTTGGGGACGAGCAGTACTTC
-,TRBV5-1,-,TRBJ1-1,13,CASSLLGAGEAFF,TGCGCCAGCAGCTTACTGGGAGCGGGTGAAGCTTTCTTT
-,TRBV30,-,TRBJ2-5,12,CAWGGSGETQYF,TGTGCCTGGGGCGGGTCCGGAGAGACCCAGTACTTC
TRBD1,TRBV5-1,-,TRBJ1-1,16,CASRRYAGTGNTEAFF,TGCGCCAGCAGGAGGTACGCCGGGACAGGGAACACTGAAGCTTTCTTT
TRBD2,TRBV9,-,TRBJ2-5,15,CASSALGTSWETQYF,TGTGCCAGCAGCGCACTTGGGACTAGCTGGGAGACCCAGTACTTC
-,TRBV28,-,TRBJ2-7,12,CASSESTYEQYF,TGTGCCAGCAGTGAATCTACCTACGAGCAGTACTTC
-,TRBV25-1,few,TRBJ1-5,12,CASSQGYQPQHF,TGTGCCAGCAGTCAAGGGTATCAGCCCCAGCATTTT
-,TRBV9,-,TRBJ1-2,15,CASSVVPGGLEGYTF,TGTGCCAGCAGCGTAGTGCCAGGCGGCCTTGAGGGCTACACCTTC
TRBD1,TRBV7-9,-,TRBJ1-2,17,CASSPWTGGSRDYGYTF,TGTGCCAGCAGCCCTTGGACAGGGGGTTCTCGGGACTATGGCTACACCTTC
TRBD1,TRBV5-1,-,TRBJ1-1,13,CASSPGQGTEAFF,TGCGCCAGCAGCCCCGGACAGGGCACTGAAGCTTTCTTT
-,TRBV7-8,-,TRBJ2-7,17,CASSSPRARGPSYEQYF,TGTGCCAGCAGCTCCCCGAGAGCGCGGGGGCCCTCCTACGAGCAGTACTTC
TRBD1,TRBV6-5,-,TRBJ2-7,15,CASSYSGTEAYEQYF,TGTGCCAGCAGTTACTCCGGGACAGAAGCCTACGAGCAGTACTTC
-,TRBV11-2,-,TRBJ2-1,8,CASTPLIF,TGTGCCAGCACCCCCTTGATCTTC
-,TRBV2,-,TRBJ1-2,13,CASTDSPGLGYTF,TGTGCCAGCACTGACTCCCCCGGTTTGGGCTACACCTTC
TRBD1,TRBV9,-,TRBJ1-1,18,CASSSPGDRGVWTTEAFF,TGTGCCAGCAGCTCCCCCGGGGACAGGGGAGTGTGGACCACTGAAGCTTTCTTT
-,TRBV7-3,-,TRBJ2-7,14,CASSLSFGPYEQYF,TGTGCCAGCAGCTTAAGTTTCGGCCCCTACGAGCAGTACTTC
-,TRBV11-2,-,TRBJ2-3,17,CASSFRGRGAHTDTQYF,TGTGCCAGCAGCTTTAGGGGGCGGGGGGCCCACACAGATACGCAGTATTTT
-,TRBV18,-,TRBJ2-1,13,CASSDGTYNEQFF,TGTGCCAGCTCGGACGGCACGTACAATGAGCAGTTCTTC
-,TRBV27,-,TRBJ1-5,14,CASSLAYSNQPQHF,TGTGCCAGCAGTTTAGCTTATAGCAATCAGCCCCAGCATTTT
-,TRBV2,few,TRBJ2-1,13,CASSVDRYGEQFF,TGTGCCAGCAGCGTAGACAGGTATGGTGAGCAGTTCTTC